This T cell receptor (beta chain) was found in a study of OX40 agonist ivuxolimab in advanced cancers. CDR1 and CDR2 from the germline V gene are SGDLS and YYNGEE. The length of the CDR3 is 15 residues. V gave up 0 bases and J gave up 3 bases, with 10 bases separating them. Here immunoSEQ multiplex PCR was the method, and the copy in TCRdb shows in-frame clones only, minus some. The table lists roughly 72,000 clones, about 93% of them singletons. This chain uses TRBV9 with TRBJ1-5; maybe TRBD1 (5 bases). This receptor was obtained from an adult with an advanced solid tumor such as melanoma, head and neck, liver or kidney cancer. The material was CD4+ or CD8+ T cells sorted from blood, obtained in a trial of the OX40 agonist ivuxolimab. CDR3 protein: CASSVGRGDNQPQHF. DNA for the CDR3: TGTGCCAGCAGCGTAGGAAGAGGGGACAATCAGCCCCAGCATTTT. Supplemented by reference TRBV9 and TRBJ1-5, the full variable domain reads DSGVTQTPKHLITATGQRVTLRCSPRSGDLSVYWYQQSLDQGLQFLIQYYNGEERAKGNILERFSAQQFPDLHSELNLSSLELGDSALYFCASSVGRGDNQPQHFGDGTRLSIL.